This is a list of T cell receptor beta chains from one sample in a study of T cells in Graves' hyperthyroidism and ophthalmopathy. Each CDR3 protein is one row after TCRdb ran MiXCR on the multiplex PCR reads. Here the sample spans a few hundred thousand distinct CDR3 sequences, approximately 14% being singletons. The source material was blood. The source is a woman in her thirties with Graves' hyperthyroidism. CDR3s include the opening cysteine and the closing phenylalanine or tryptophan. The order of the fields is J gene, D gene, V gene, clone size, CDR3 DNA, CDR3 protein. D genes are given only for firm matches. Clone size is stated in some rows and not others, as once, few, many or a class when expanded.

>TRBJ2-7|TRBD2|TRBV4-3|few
TGCGCCAGCAGCCACCTAGCGGGAGGGGCCTACGAGCAGTACTTC
CASSHLAGGAYEQYF
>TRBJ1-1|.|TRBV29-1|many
TGCAGCGTTGGAACAGGGAGCACTGAAGCTTTCTTT
CSVGTGSTEAFF
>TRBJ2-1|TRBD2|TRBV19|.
TGTGCCAGTAGTATGCGCGGGAGGTTTTATGAGCAGTTCTTC
CASSMRGRFYEQFF
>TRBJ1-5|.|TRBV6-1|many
TGTGCCAGCAGACCGGGACAAGTAGATCAGCCCCAGCATTTT
CASRPGQVDQPQHF
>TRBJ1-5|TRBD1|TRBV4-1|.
TGCGCCAGCAGCCAAGCTTCAGGGGGCACTCAGCCCCAGCATTTT
CASSQASGGTQPQHF
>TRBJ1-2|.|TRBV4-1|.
TGCGCCAGCAGCCAAGGGTCGGGGGAAAACTATGGCTACACCTTC
CASSQGSGENYGYTF
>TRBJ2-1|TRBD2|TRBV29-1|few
TGCAGCGTTGAGGCTAGCGGGAGGTTTGAGCAGTTCTTC
CSVEASGRFEQFF
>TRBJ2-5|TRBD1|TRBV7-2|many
TGTGCCAGCAGCGAGAGGACAGGGGGCTTAGAGACCCAGTACTTC
CASSERTGGLETQYF
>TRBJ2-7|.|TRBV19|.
TGTGCCAGTAGTATTGACGGTATCTACGAGCAGTACTTC
CASSIDGIYEQYF
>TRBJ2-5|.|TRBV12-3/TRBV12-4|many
TGTGCCAGCAGTTTAAGACGTCAACAAGAGACCCAGTACTTC
CASSLRRQQETQYF
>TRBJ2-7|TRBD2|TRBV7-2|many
TGTGCCAGCAGCCTAACTAGCGAGAACCCCTACTACGAGCAGTACTTC
CASSLTSENPYYEQYF
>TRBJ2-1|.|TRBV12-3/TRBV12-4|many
TGTGCCAGCTACGGGGGGAACAGGGGACGGAACAATGAGCAGTTCTTC
CASYGGNRGRNNEQFF
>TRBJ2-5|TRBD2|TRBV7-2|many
TGTGCCAGCAGCCGAGCTAGCGGGGCCTCGTACCAAGAGACCCAGTACTTC
CASSRASGASYQETQYF
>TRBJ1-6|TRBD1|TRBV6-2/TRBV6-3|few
TGTGCCAGCAGCGCCGGGACAGGCGCGAATTCACCCCTCCACTTT
CASSAGTGANSPLHF
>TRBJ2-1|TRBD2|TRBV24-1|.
TGTGCCACCAGTGAGACTAGCGGGAGGGCCGACTACAATGAGCAGTTCTTC
CATSETSGRADYNEQFF
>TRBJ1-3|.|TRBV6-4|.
TGTGCCAGCACACTCTCCTCTGGAAACACCATATATTTT
CASTLSSGNTIYF